These 10 T cell receptor beta chains were sequenced from one sample in a study of T cell responses to AZD1222 COVID-19 vaccine. Some clones are missing from TCRdb's copy, which holds only in-frame ones; the method was immunoSEQ multiplex PCR. The profile covers approximately 120,000 clones, with roughly 89% appearing a single time and around 10% taken by the ten largest. Sequences were derived from peripheral blood, sampled on day 0 of AZD1222 vaccination. The receptors stem from an adult in good health.

The chain couples TRBV29-1 to TRBJ2-2; D unresolved. Trimming removed 4 bases from V and 7 bases from J, with 10 bases in between. The CDR3 runs 12 residues. Germline CDR1 and CDR2: SQVTM and ANQGSEA. CDR3 in DNA: TGCAGCGTTGTAGAGAACGGCGGGGAGCTGTTTTTT. This sequence encodes CSVVENGGELFF.

The chain has TRBV28 and TRBJ1-2; D uncertain. This CDR3 has 16 amino acids. The germline CDR1 and CDR2 sequences are MDHEN and SYDVKM. V lost 1 base and J 1 base, leaving 13 bases between the germline ends. The CDR3 bases are TGTGCCAGCAGTTTATATACCCTCCGGCGTAACTATGGCTACACCTTC. Its translation is CASSLYTLRRNYGYTF.

The chain combines TRBV21-1 with TRBJ2-7; whether TRBD2, the table's D call, matches the DNA was not checked. TRBV21-1 is tagged as a pseudogene. The CDR3 is made up of 16 amino acids. The CDR3 DNA is TGTGCCAGCAGCACAAAGGGGCTAGCGGGAATGGGCGAGCAGTACTTC. Translated: CASSTKGLAGMGEQYF.

This rearrangement joins TRBV7-3 to TRBJ1-1; no clear D. This CDR3 is 14 amino acids long. V lost 1 base, J lost 1 base, and 7 bases lay in between. CDR1 and CDR2 from the germline V gene are SGHTA and FQGTGA. The CDR3 DNA reads TGTGCCAGCAGCTTAATGGGAAGGAACACTGAAGCTTTCTTT. Its translation: CASSLMGRNTEAFF.

This chain connects TRBV28 to TRBJ1-4; no definite D call. V gave up 11 bases and J gave up 8 bases, with 21 bases separating them. This CDR3 contains 14 residues. From germline, CDR1 is MDHEN and CDR2 SYDVKM. This chain's CDR3 is CALEGYHHPEKLFF. CDR3 nucleotide sequence: TGTGCCCTCGAGGGTTATCACCATCCCGAAAAACTGTTTTTT.

A note on this clone: Its ends do not fully match the called genes, so a read error is possible. The chain has TRBV7-7 and TRBJ2-5; 13 nucleotides align to TRBD2. The germline gives CDR1 SSHAT, CDR2 FNYEAQ (reference sequence). There are 16 residues in the CDR3. The CDR3, as DNA: TGTGCTAGCAGTAGGACTAGCGGGAGAATTGGGGAGACCCAGTACTTC. It translates to CASSRTSGRIGETQYF.

This clone came up a few times. The chain links TRBV28 to TRBJ1-5; D is unresolved. Germline CDR1 is MDHEN and CDR2 is SYDVKM. With 9 bases removed from V and 2 bases from J, the gap between germline ends came to 11 bases. This CDR3 has 13 residues. The CDR3 here is CASGSWGNQPQHF. CDR3 nucleotides: TGTGCCAGTGGGAGCTGGGGCAATCAGCCCCAGCATTTT.

This chain joins TRBV15 and TRBJ2-5; D call uncertain. Germline values: CDR1 LNHNV, CDR2 YYDKDF (reference sequence). Trimming removed 0 bases at V and 1 base at J, with 0 bases between. CDR3 length: 12 amino acids. CDR3 coding DNA: TGTGCCACCAGCAGAGACCAAGAGACCCAGTACTTC. Protein product: CATSRDQETQYF.

The chain combines TRBV28 with TRBJ2-3; tentative D call: TRBD1 (6 bases). V was clipped by 5 bases and J by 0 bases, with 15 bases between them. This CDR3 contains 16 residues. The germline V gene encodes CDR1 MDHEN and CDR2 SYDVKM. The CDR3 coding sequence is TGTGCCAGCAGTACGAGGGGGAGCTCTAGCACAGATACGCAGTATTTT. This sequence encodes CASSTRGSSSTDTQYF.

This chain connects TRBV7-3 to TRBJ2-2; D is tentatively TRBD1 or TRBD2 (5 bases each). The CDR3 has 16 residues. Germline CDR1 SGHTA, CDR2 FQGTGA. The V end lost 5 bases, the J end lost 3 bases, and 16 bases lay between the germline ends. The CDR3 nucleotides are TGTGCCAGCAGCCGGTTTGGGGGATCTGACACCGGGGAGCTGTTTTTT. Translating gives CASSRFGGSDTGELFF.